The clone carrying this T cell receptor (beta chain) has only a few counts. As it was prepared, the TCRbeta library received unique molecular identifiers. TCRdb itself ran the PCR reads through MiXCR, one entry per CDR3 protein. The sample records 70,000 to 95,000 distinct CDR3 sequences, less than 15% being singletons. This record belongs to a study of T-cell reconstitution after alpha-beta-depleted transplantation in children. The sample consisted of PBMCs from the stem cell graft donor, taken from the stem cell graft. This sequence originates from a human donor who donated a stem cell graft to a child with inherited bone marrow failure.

In DNA, the CDR3 is TGTGCCAGCAGCCCGGACGTAGGGACACAGCAAGAGACCCAGTACTTC. The encoded protein is CASSPDVGTQQETQYF. The chain links TRBV5-4 to TRBJ2-5, with TRBD1 as a possible D gene (6 bases). CDR1 is SGHNT, CDR2 YYREEE, per germline (reference sequence). Trimming took off 4 bases at V and 2 bases at J, with 18 bases between the two ends. The length of the CDR3 is 16 residues.